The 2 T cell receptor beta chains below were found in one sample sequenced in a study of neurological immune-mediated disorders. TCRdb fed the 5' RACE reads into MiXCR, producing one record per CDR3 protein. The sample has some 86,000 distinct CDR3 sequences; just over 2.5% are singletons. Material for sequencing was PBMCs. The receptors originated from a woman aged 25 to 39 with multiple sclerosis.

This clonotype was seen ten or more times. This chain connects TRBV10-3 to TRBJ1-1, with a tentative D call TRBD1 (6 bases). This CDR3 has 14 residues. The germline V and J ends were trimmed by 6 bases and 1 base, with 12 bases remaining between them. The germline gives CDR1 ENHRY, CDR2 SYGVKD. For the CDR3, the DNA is TGTGCCATCAGACAGGGTGAGGAGAACACTGAAGCTTTCTTT. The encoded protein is CAIRQGEENTEAFF.

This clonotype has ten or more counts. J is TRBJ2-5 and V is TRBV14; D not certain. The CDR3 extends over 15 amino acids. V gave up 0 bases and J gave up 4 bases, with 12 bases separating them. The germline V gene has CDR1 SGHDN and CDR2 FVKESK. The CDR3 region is CASSQDLDWAETQYF. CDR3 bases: TGTGCCAGCAGCCAAGATCTTGATTGGGCAGAGACCCAGTACTTC.